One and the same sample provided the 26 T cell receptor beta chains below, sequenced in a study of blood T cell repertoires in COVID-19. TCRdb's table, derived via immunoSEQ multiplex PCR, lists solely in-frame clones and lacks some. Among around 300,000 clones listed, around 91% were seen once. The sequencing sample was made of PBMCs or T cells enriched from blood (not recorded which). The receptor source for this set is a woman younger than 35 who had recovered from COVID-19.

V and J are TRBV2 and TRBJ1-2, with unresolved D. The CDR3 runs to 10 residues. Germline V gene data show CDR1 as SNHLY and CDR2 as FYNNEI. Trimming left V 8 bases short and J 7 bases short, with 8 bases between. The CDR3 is CASQSGGYTF. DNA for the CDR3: TGTGCCAGCCAATCAGGTGGCTACACCTTC.

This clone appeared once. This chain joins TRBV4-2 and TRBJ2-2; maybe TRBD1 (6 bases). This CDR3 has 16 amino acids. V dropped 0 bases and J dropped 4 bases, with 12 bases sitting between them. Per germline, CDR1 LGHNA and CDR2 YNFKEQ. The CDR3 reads CASSQDSGESTGELFF. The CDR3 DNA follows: TGTGCCAGCAGCCAAGACTCAGGGGAGAGCACCGGGGAGCTGTTTTTT.

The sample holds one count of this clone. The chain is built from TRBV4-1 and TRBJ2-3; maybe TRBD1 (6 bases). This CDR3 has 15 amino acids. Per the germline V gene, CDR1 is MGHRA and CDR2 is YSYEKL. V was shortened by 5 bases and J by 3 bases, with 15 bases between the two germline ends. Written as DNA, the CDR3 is TGCGCCAGCAGCTATCCCGGGACAAGAACAGATACGCAGTATTTT. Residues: CASSYPGTRTDTQYF.

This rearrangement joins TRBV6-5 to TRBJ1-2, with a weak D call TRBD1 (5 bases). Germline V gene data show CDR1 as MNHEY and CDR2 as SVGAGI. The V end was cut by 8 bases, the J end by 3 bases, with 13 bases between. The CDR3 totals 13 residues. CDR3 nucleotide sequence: TGTGCCAGCTCCCGGGGGGGTTACTATGGCTACACCTTC. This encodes CASSRGGYYGYTF.

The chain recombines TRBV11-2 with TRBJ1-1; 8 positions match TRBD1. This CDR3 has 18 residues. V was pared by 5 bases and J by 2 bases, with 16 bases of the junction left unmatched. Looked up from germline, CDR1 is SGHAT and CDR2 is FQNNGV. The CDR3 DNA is TGTGCCAGCAGCCAACATTGGGCAGGGGGCGTTGGTAACACTGAAGCTTTCTTT. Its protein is CASSQHWAGGVGNTEAFF.

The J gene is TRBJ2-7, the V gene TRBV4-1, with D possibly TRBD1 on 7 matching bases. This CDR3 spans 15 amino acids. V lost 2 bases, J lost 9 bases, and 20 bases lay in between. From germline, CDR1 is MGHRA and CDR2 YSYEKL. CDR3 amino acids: CASSQNLEGARVQYF. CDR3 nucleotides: TGCGCCAGCAGCCAAAACTTGGAGGGGGCAAGGGTGCAGTACTTC.

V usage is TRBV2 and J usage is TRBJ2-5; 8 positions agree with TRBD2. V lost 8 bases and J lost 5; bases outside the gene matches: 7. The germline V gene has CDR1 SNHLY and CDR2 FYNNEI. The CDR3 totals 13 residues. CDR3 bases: TGTGCCAGCGGAAGAAAGCGGGGGGAGACCCAGTACTTC. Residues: CASGRKRGETQYF.

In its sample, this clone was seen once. CDR3 sequence: CASRSGLAATDTQYF. CDR3 nucleotides: TGTGCCAGCAGGTCGGGACTAGCGGCCACAGATACGCAGTATTTT. This chain links TRBV9 with TRBJ2-3, with 11 bases that match TRBD2. J lost 2 bases, V lost 5 bases, and 4 bases had no gene match. CDR3 size: 15 residues. Per the germline V gene, CDR1 is SGDLS and CDR2 is YYNGEE.

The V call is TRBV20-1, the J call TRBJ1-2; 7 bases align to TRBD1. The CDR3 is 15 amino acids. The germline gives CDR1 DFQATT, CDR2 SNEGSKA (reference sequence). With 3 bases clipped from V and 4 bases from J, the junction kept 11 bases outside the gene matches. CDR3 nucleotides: TGCAGTGCTAGTCCCACAGGGGCTGGTAGCTATGGCTACACCTTC. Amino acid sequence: CSASPTGAGSYGYTF.

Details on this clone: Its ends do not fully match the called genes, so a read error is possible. CDR3 coding DNA: TGCAGCGTTGAACTCAGGGGTGAGGACTTT. Amino acid sequence: CSVELRGEDF. The rearrangement joins TRBV29-1 to TRBJ1-1; possible D gene TRBD1, 6 bases. The CDR3 has 10 amino acids. The germline gives CDR1 SQVTM, CDR2 ANQGSEA.

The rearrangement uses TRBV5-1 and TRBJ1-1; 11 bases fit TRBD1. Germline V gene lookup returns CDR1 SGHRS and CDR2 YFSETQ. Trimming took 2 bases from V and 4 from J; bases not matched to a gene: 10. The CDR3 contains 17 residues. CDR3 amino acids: CASSFPGQGQGGTEAFF. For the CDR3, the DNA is TGCGCCAGCAGCTTCCCGGGACAGGGACAGGGGGGCACTGAAGCTTTCTTT.

The CDR3 sequence: CASSLGTGTEAFF. DNA for the CDR3: TGTGCCAGCAGCTTAGGCACGGGGACTGAAGCTTTCTTT. The V gene is TRBV11-2, the J gene TRBJ1-1, with unresolved D. The germline V and J ends were trimmed by 1 base and 5 bases, with 8 bases remaining between them. The CDR3 runs 13 residues. Germline V gene data show CDR1 as SGHAT and CDR2 as FQNNGV.

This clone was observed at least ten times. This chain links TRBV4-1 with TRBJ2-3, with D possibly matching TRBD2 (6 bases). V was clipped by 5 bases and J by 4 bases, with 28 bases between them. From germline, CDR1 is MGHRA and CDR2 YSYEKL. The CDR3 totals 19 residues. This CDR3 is CASSEGYGGPTNRADTQYF. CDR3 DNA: TGCGCCAGCAGCGAGGGGTACGGGGGACCCACTAATAGGGCAGATACGCAGTATTTT.

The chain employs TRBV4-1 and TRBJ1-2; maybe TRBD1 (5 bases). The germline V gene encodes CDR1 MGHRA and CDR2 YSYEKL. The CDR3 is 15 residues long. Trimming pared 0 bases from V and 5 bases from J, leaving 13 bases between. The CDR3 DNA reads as TGCGCCAGCAGCCAAGACACGCGGGAGGGGTATGGCTACACCTTC. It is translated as CASSQDTREGYGYTF.

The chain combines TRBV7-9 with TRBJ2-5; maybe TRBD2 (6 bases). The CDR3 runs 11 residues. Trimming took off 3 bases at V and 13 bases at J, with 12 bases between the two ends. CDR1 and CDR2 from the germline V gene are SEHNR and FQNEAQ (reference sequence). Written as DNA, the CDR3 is TGTGCCAGCAGCTTTGGCGGGGCTGGGTACTTC. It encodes CASSFGGAGYF.

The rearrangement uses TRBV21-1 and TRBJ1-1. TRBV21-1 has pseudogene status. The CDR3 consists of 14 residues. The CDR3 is CAIRLEEESTEAFF. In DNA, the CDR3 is TGTGCCATCCGTCTAGAAGAGGAGAGCACTGAAGCTTTCTTT.

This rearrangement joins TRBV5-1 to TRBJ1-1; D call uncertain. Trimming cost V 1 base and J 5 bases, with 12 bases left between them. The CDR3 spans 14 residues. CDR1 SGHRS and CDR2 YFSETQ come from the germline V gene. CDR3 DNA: TGCGCCAGCAGCTTGAAGATTGGGGAGACTGAAGCTTTCTTT. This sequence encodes CASSLKIGETEAFF.

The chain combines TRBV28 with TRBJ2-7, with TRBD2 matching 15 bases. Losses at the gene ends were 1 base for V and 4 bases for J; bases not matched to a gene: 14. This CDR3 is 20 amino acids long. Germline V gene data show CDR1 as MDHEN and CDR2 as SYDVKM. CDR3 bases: TGTGCCAGCAGTTTATCTCCGGGGACTAGCGGGGGGCCTCGGACATACGAGCAGTACTTC. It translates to CASSLSPGTSGGPRTYEQYF.

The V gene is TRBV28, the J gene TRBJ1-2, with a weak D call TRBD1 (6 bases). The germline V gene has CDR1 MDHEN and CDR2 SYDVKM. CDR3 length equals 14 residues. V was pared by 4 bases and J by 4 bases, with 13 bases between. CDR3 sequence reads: CASSSTTGVYGYTF. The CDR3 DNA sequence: TGTGCCAGCAGTTCAACGACAGGAGTCTATGGCTACACCTTC.

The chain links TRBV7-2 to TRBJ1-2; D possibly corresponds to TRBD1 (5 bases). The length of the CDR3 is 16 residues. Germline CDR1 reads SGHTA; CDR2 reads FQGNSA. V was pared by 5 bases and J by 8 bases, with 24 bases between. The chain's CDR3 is CASSPTRRASPLGYTF. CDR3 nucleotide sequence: TGTGCCAGCAGCCCGACCCGCAGGGCTTCCCCCTTAGGCTACACCTTC.

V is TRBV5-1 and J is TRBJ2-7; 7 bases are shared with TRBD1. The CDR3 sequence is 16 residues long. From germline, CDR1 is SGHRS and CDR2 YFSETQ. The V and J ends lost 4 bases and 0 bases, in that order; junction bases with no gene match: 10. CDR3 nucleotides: TGCGCCAGCAGCCGACCACCGGACAGGAGCTCCTACGAGCAGTACTTC. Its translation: CASSRPPDRSSYEQYF.

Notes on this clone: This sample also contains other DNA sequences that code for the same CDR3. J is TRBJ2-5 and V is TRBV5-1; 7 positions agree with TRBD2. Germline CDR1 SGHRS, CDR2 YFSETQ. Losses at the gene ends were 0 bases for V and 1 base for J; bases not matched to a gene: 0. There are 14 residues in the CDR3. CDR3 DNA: TGCGCCAGCAGCTTGGCGGGGGGCCAAGAGACCCAGTACTTC. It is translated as CASSLAGGQETQYF. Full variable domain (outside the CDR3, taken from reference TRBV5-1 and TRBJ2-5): KAGVTQTPRYLIKTRGQQVTLSCSPISGHRSVSWYQQTPGQGLQFLFEYFSETQRNKGNFPGRFSGRQFSNSRSEMNVSTLELGDSALYLCASSLAGGQETQYFGPGTRLLVL.

This CDR3 is CASSFAGNTEAFF. DNA for the CDR3: TGTGCCAGCAGTTTCGCCGGGAACACTGAAGCTTTCTTT. The chain carries TRBV27 and TRBJ1-1; D ambiguous. There are 13 residues in the CDR3. Trimming took 3 bases from V and 1 from J, leaving 6 bases between them. Germline V lookup: CDR1 MNHEY, CDR2 SMNVEV (reference sequence).

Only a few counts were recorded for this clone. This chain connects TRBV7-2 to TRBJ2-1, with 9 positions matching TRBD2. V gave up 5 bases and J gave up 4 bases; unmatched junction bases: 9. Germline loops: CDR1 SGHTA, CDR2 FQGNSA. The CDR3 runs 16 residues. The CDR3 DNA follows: TGTGCCAGCAGCCCTGTAATAGCGGGGGTGTACAATGAGCAGTTCTTC. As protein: CASSPVIAGVYNEQFF.

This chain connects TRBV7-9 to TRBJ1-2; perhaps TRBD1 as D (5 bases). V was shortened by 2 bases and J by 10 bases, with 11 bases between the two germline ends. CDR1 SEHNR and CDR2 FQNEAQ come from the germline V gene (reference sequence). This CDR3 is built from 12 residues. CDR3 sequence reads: CASSLQGTLYTF. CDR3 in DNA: TGTGCCAGCAGCTTACAGGGTACCCTCTACACCTTC.

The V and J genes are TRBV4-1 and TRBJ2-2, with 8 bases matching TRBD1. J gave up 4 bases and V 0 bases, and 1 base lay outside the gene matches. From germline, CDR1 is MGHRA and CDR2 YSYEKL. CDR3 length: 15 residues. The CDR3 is CASSQDRGLTGELFF. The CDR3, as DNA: TGCGCCAGCAGCCAAGACAGGGGGCTCACCGGGGAGCTGTTTTTT.